A selection of T cell receptor beta chains follows, all from one sample in a study of T cell repertoires and HLA-DP antigens. The assay was immunoSEQ multiplex PCR, and TCRdb's table has in-frame clones only and misses some. The sample lists about 73,000 clones, around 80% seen once, with 1.6% in the top ten. The antigens for these receptors are not known. The specimen sequenced was CD4+ T cells from PBMCs. These receptors all stem from a man aged 55 to 69 in good health and CMV-seronegative. Both conserved end residues are part of each CDR3. D genes are given only for firm matches. Not every row has a clone size; where given, it reads once, few, many or a size class.

V: TRBV5-1
J: TRBJ2-4
D: .
size: .
CDR3: CASSSKNIQYF
DNA: TGCGCCAGCAGCTCCAAAAACATTCAGTACTTC

V: TRBV6-5
J: TRBJ1-2
D: .
size: .
CDR3: CASSYSQGRYGYTF
DNA: TGTGCCAGCAGTTACTCGCAGGGCCGCTATGGCTACACCTTC

V: TRBV2
J: TRBJ2-1
D: .
size: .
CDR3: CASSAAGGSFF
DNA: TGTGCCAGCAGTGCGGCAGGTGGGTCGTTCTTC

V: TRBV19
J: TRBJ1-5
D: TRBD1
size: once
CDR3: CASSLTGTGGNQPQHF
DNA: TGTGCCAGTAGTCTAACCGGGACAGGGGGCAATCAGCCCCAGCATTTT

V: TRBV18
J: TRBJ1-6
D: .
size: .
CDR3: CASSLYPPGVGNSPLHF
DNA: TGTGCCAGCTCACTATACCCCCCCGGCGTCGGGAATTCACCCCTCCACTTT

V: TRBV6-1
J: TRBJ2-2
D: .
size: .
CDR3: CASIWTVGTGELFF
DNA: TGTGCCAGCATTTGGACAGTTGGTACCGGGGAGCTGTTTTTT

V: TRBV7-6
J: TRBJ1-6
D: TRBD1
size: .
CDR3: CASSLGDRISLGNSPLHF
DNA: TGTGCCAGCAGCTTAGGGGACAGAATTTCCCTGGGGAATTCACCCCTCCACTTT

V: TRBV10-1
J: TRBJ2-1
D: TRBD2
size: .
CDR3: CASSEGPGGPYFF
DNA: TGCGCCAGCAGTGAGGGGCCGGGGGGGCCATATTTCTTC

V: TRBV9
J: TRBJ1-2
D: TRBD1
size: .
CDR3: CASSRRQGAHGYTF
DNA: TGTGCCAGCAGCCGACGTCAGGGGGCCCATGGCTACACCTTC

V: TRBV18
J: TRBJ2-3
D: .
size: .
CDR3: CASSPRQSTVGDTQYF
DNA: TGTGCCAGCTCACCAAGACAGTCCACGGTGGGGGATACGCAGTATTTT

V: TRBV30
J: TRBJ1-1
D: .
size: .
CDR3: CAWRPLFTGKSEAFF
DNA: TGTGCCTGGAGACCCCTGTTCACGGGGAAATCTGAAGCTTTCTTT

V: TRBV6-6
J: TRBJ2-7
D: .
size: .
CDR3: CASRDMRSEQYF
DNA: TGTGCCAGCAGAGACATGAGAAGCGAGCAGTACTTC

V: TRBV9
J: TRBJ2-2
D: TRBD2
size: .
CDR3: CASSVVGRANTGELFF
DNA: TGTGCCAGCAGCGTAGTTGGGAGGGCCAACACCGGGGAGCTGTTTTTT

V: TRBV11-2
J: TRBJ2-1
D: TRBD2
size: .
CDR3: CASSWETSGGVNEQFF
DNA: TGTGCCAGCAGCTGGGAGACTAGCGGGGGGGTTAATGAGCAGTTCTTC

V: TRBV27
J: TRBJ1-2
D: TRBD1
size: .
CDR3: CASSRGGGVAYGYTF
DNA: TGTGCCAGCAGCCGGGGAGGGGGCGTAGCCTATGGCTACACCTTC

V: TRBV5-6
J: TRBJ1-2
D: TRBD1
size: .
CDR3: CASSLGRTGGYGYTF
DNA: TGTGCCAGCAGCTTGGGTAGAACAGGGGGCTATGGCTACACCTTC

V: TRBV2
J: TRBJ2-5
D: .
size: .
CDR3: CASSFRSNQETQYF
DNA: TGTGCCAGCAGCTTTCGGTCGAACCAAGAGACCCAGTACTTC

V: TRBV16
J: TRBJ1-6
D: .
size: .
CDR3: CASSQSGAVVNNSPLHF
DNA: TGTGCCAGCAGCCAATCAGGGGCGGTCGTTAATAATTCACCCCTCCACTTT

V: TRBV19
J: TRBJ1-5
D: .
size: .
CDR3: CASSPGFHQPQHF
DNA: TGTGCCAGTAGTCCAGGATTTCATCAGCCCCAGCATTTT

V: TRBV30
J: TRBJ2-1
D: .
size: .
CDR3: CASSSSSSYNEQFF
DNA: TGTGCCTCCTCCTCGTCGAGCTCCTACAATGAGCAGTTCTTC

V: TRBV11-2
J: TRBJ2-7
D: TRBD1
size: .
CDR3: CASSFRDSFYEQYF
DNA: TGTGCCAGCAGCTTCCGGGACAGCTTTTACGAGCAGTACTTC

V: TRBV5-5
J: TRBJ1-6
D: .
size: .
CDR3: CASSLSQARGNSPLHF
DNA: TGTGCCAGCAGCTTGTCCCAGGCCCGGGGGAATTCACCCCTCCACTTT

V: TRBV6-5
J: TRBJ1-2
D: TRBD1
size: .
CDR3: CASSYPPGTGGDGYTF
DNA: TGTGCCAGCAGTTACCCGCCCGGGACAGGGGGCGATGGCTACACCTTC

V: TRBV30
J: TRBJ1-6
D: .
size: .
CDR3: CAWGPARYNSPLHF
DNA: TGTGCCTGGGGTCCAGCCCGCTATAATTCACCCCTCCACTTT

V: TRBV5-4
J: TRBJ2-1
D: .
size: .
CDR3: CASSSGTQDNEQFF
DNA: TGTGCCAGCAGCTCCGGGACTCAGGACAATGAGCAGTTCTTC

V: TRBV5-5
J: TRBJ2-3
D: TRBD1
size: many
CDR3: CASSLDRTGGTDTQYF
DNA: TGTGCCAGCAGCTTGGACCGTACAGGGGGCACAGATACGCAGTATTTT

V: TRBV29-1
J: TRBJ1-2
D: .
size: .
CDR3: CSVGEGRDYGYTF
DNA: TGCAGCGTTGGTGAGGGTCGGGACTATGGCTACACCTTC

V: TRBV27
J: TRBJ2-1
D: TRBD2
size: few
CDR3: CASSSPSGRAYNEQFF
DNA: TGTGCCAGCAGTTCTCCTAGCGGGAGGGCTTACAATGAGCAGTTCTTC

V: TRBV6-1
J: TRBJ1-1
D: TRBD1
size: .
CDR3: CASSKGGLNTEAFF
DNA: TGTGCCAGCTCGAAAGGGGGCTTGAACACTGAAGCTTTCTTT

V: TRBV28
J: TRBJ2-3
D: .
size: .
CDR3: CASRGGTSTDTQYF
DNA: TGTGCCAGCAGAGGCGGTACTAGCACAGATACGCAGTATTTT

V: TRBV7-3
J: TRBJ2-5
D: .
size: few
CDR3: CASSPILGETQYF
DNA: TGTGCCAGCAGCCCTATCTTGGGAGAGACCCAGTACTTC

V: TRBV11-2
J: TRBJ2-3
D: .
size: few
CDR3: CASSWASTLTDTQYF
DNA: TGTGCCAGCAGTTGGGCGTCTACACTCACAGATACGCAGTATTTT

V: TRBV6-6
J: TRBJ1-4
D: .
size: .
CDR3: CATNPGVNEKLFF
DNA: TGTGCCACTAACCCTGGGGTGAATGAAAAACTGTTTTTT

V: TRBV27
J: TRBJ2-7
D: .
size: .
CDR3: CASSRTYSYEQYF
DNA: TGTGCCAGCAGTCGGACCTACTCCTACGAGCAGTACTTC

V: TRBV4-3
J: TRBJ1-1
D: .
size: .
CDR3: CASSQDKGRVEAFF
DNA: TGCGCCAGCAGCCAAGACAAGGGGCGCGTTGAAGCTTTCTTT

V: TRBV7-2
J: TRBJ2-2
D: .
size: .
CDR3: CASSQGIGPTGELFF
DNA: TGTGCCAGCAGCCAAGGGATTGGGCCCACCGGGGAGCTGTTTTTT

V: TRBV18
J: TRBJ1-3
D: TRBD1
size: .
CDR3: CASSLGTARPGNTIYF
DNA: TGTGCCAGCTCACTGGGGACAGCCAGACCTGGAAACACCATATATTTT

V: TRBV10-3
J: TRBJ1-5
D: .
size: .
CDR3: CAIKATGNQPQHF
DNA: TGTGCCATCAAGGCAACAGGAAATCAGCCCCAGCATTTT

V: TRBV19
J: TRBJ2-3
D: .
size: .
CDR3: CASTEGRGSTDTQYF
DNA: TGTGCCAGTACAGAGGGGAGGGGGAGCACAGATACGCAGTATTTT